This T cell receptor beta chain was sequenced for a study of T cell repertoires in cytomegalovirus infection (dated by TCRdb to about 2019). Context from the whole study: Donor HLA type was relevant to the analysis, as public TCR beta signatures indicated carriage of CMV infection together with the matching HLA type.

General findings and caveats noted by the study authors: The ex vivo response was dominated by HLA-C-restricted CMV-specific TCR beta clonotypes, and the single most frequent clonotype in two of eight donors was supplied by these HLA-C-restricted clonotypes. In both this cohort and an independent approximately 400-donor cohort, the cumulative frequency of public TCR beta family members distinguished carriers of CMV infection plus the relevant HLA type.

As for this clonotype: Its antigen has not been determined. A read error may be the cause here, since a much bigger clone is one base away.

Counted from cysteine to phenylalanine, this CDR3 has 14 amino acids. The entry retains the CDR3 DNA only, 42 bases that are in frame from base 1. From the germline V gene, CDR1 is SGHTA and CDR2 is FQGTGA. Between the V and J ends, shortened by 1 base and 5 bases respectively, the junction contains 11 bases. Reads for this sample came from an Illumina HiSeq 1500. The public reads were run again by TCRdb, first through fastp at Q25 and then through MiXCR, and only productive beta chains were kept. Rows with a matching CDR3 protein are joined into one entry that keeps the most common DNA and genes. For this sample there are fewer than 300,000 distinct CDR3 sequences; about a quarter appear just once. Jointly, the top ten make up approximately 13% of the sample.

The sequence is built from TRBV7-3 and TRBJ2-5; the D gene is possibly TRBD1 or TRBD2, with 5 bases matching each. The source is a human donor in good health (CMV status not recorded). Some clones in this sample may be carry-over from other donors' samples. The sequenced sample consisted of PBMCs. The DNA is TGTGCCAGCAGCTTAATGGGACCAGGGGAGACCCAGTACTTC. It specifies CASSLMGPGETQYF.